These T cell receptor beta chains were read from a single sample in a study of tumor-infiltrating lymphocytes in primary liver carcinoma. Each CDR3 protein gets one entry after TCRdb re-called the multiplex PCR reads with MiXCR. The sample has 100,000 to 150,000 distinct CDR3 sequences, around 64% seen once. The material sequenced was liver tumor tissue from sampling region 3. All receptors derive from a woman aged 55-75 years with primary liver carcinoma and hepatitis B virus infection. Each CDR3 is given with its conserved first and last residue. The D gene is left open where the match is weak. The size of a clone is reported for some rows only, either as once, few or many, or as a class for expanded clones.

abundance: NA; len: 13; j_gene: TRBJ2-7; v_gene: TRBV5-1; d_gene: NA; CDR3nt: TGCGGCAGCAGCTCCGGGTTCTCCTACGAGCACTACTTC; CDR3aa: CGSSSGFSYEHYF
abundance: NA; len: 14; j_gene: TRBJ1-4; v_gene: TRBV6-5; d_gene: NA; CDR3nt: TGTTCCTGCAGACCGACAGCAACTAATGAAAAACTGTTTTTT; CDR3aa: CSCRPTATNEKLFF
abundance: once; len: 16; j_gene: TRBJ2-7; v_gene: TRBV4-1; d_gene: NA; CDR3nt: TGCGCCAGCAACCAAGGGTATTCGGGACCCACCTACGAGGAGTACTTC; CDR3aa: CASNQGYSGPTYEEYF
abundance: NA; len: 15; j_gene: TRBJ2-7; v_gene: TRBV6-2/TRBV6-3; d_gene: NA; CDR3nt: TGTGTTAGCAAGATTGGGGTTTCCCCCTCCTACGAGCAGTACTTC; CDR3aa: CVSKIGVSPSYEQYF
abundance: NA; len: 15; j_gene: TRBJ1-3; v_gene: TRBV6-1; d_gene: NA; CDR3nt: TGTGCCAGTAGTGTCGGTGGGATCTCTGGAAACACCATATATTTT; CDR3aa: CASSVGGISGNTIYF
abundance: NA; len: 14; j_gene: TRBJ1-4; v_gene: TRBV5-1; d_gene: NA; CDR3nt: TGCGCCAGCAGCTTGGATGGACAGCATGAAAAACTGTTTTTT; CDR3aa: CASSLDGQHEKLFF
abundance: NA; len: 14; j_gene: TRBJ2-2; v_gene: TRBV5-1; d_gene: NA; CDR3nt: TGCGCCAGCAGCACAGGGTCGAGCACCGGGGAGCTGTTTTTT; CDR3aa: CASSTGSSTGELFF
abundance: NA; len: 13; j_gene: TRBJ1-1; v_gene: TRBV20-1; d_gene: NA; CDR3nt: TGCAGTGCTAGACGCTCGTCGGGCGCTGAAGCTTTCTTT; CDR3aa: CSARRSSGAEAFF
abundance: NA; len: 14; j_gene: TRBJ2-6; v_gene: TRBV11-2; d_gene: NA; CDR3nt: TGTAGCAGCAGCTTGCAGGCTGGGGCCAACGTCCTGACTTTC; CDR3aa: CSSSLQAGANVLTF
abundance: NA; len: 17; j_gene: TRBJ2-1; v_gene: TRBV4-2; d_gene: TRBD2; CDR3nt: TGTGCCAGGAACCAAGATCGTTCGCTAGCGGGAGGAGATGAGCAGTTCTTC; CDR3aa: CARNQDRSLAGGDEQFF
abundance: many; len: 14; j_gene: TRBJ1-3; v_gene: TRBV12-3/TRBV12-4; d_gene: NA; CDR3nt: TGTGCCAGCAGTTTTACCGCCTCTGGAAACACCATATATTTT; CDR3aa: CASSFTASGNTIYF
abundance: NA; len: 13; j_gene: TRBJ2-2; v_gene: TRBV7-9; d_gene: NA; CDR3nt: TGTGCCAGCAGCCCCCCTCAACCCGGGGAGCTGTTTTTT; CDR3aa: CASSPPQPGELFF
abundance: once; len: 14; j_gene: TRBJ1-3; v_gene: TRBV4-2; d_gene: NA; CDR3nt: TGTGTCAGCAGTCAAGACTTTTCGGTGGTCACCATATATTTT; CDR3aa: CVSSQDFSVVTIYF
abundance: NA; len: 14; j_gene: TRBJ2-1; v_gene: TRBV2; d_gene: TRBD2; CDR3nt: TGTGCCAGCAGACAGCGGGACTCCTTCAATGAGCAGTTCTTC; CDR3aa: CASRQRDSFNEQFF
abundance: NA; len: 12; j_gene: TRBJ2-1; v_gene: TRBV29-1; d_gene: NA; CDR3nt: TGCAGCGTAGGGCGGTGGGGCGATGAGCAGCACTTC; CDR3aa: CSVGRWGDEQHF
abundance: NA; len: 15; j_gene: TRBJ2-3; v_gene: TRBV11-2; d_gene: NA; CDR3nt: TGTGCTAGCAGCTTAGATCGAAGGGGCACAGATACGCAGTATTTT; CDR3aa: CASSLDRRGTDTQYF
abundance: NA; len: 14; j_gene: TRBJ1-5; v_gene: TRBV24-1; d_gene: NA; CDR3nt: TGTGCCACCAGTGACCAGACCTGGGCCCAGCCCCAGCATTTT; CDR3aa: CATSDQTWAQPQHF
abundance: few; len: 12; j_gene: TRBJ2-3; v_gene: TRBV29-1; d_gene: NA; CDR3nt: TGCAGTGTTGAGACCGGGACAGATACGCAGTATTTT; CDR3aa: CSVETGTDTQYF
abundance: once; len: 17; j_gene: TRBJ2-6; v_gene: TRBV6-5; d_gene: NA; CDR3nt: TGTGCCAGCAGCCGGGACTCCCGTTTAGATGGGGCCAACGTCCTGACTTTC; CDR3aa: CASSRDSRLDGANVLTF
abundance: NA; len: 14; j_gene: TRBJ2-1; v_gene: TRBV28; d_gene: NA; CDR3nt: TGTGCCAGCAGTTTCTTCACGACCGACAATGAGCAGTTCTTC; CDR3aa: CASSFFTTDNEQFF